Only a few counts were recorded for the clone carrying this T cell receptor (beta chain). The V gene's germline CDR1 is SNHLY and CDR2 FYNNEI. With V trimmed by 9 bases and J by 4 bases, 16 bases remained unmatched. The CDR3 runs 17 residues. The data are from a study of blood T cell repertoires in COVID-19. Study-wide background: The United States, Italy and Spain provided the acute and convalescent COVID-19 samples. The cDNA or gDNA used as material had been derived from T cells, B-cell-depleted T cells, or PBMCs.

As originally analysed: From reference gene primer amplification, estimates of nucleated cell counts were derived. TCRdb keeps only in-frame clones here, not all; method: immunoSEQ multiplex PCR. V and J calls and clone size are given by that table; D and trimming were obtained from the DNA. The sample contains 120,000 to 150,000 clones, more than 75% of which appear only once. Sequenced sample: peripheral blood. This TCR was recovered from a man aged 50 or older who had recovered from COVID-19. The chain uses TRBV2 and TRBJ1-3; 9 bases are shared with TRBD1. DNA of the CDR3: TGTGCCAGGTCCGGGACAGGGCCCCAAAGATCGGGAAACACCATATATTTT. Residues: CARSGTGPQRSGNTIYF.